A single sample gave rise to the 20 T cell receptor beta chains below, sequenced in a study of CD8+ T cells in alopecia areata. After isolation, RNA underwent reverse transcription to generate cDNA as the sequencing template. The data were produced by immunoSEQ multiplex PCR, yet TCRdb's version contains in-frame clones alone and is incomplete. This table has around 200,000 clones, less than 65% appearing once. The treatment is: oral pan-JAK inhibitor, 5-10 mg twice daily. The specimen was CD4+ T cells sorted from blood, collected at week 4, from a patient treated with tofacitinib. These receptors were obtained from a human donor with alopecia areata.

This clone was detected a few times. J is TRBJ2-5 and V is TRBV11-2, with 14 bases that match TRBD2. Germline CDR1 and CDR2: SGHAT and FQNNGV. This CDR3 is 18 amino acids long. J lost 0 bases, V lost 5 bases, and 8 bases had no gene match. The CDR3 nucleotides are TGTGCCAGCAGCCAAAGGACTAGCGGGGGGATGTACCAAGAGACCCAGTACTTC. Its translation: CASSQRTSGGMYQETQYF.

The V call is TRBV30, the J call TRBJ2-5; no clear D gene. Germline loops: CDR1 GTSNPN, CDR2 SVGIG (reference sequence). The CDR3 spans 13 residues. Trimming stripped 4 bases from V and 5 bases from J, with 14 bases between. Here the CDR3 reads CAWTSLGLETQYF. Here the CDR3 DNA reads TGTGCCTGGACCTCTTTGGGATTGGAGACCCAGTACTTC.

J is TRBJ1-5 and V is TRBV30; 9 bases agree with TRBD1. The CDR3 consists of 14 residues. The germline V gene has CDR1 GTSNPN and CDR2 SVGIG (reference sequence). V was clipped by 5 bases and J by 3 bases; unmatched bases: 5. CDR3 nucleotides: TGTGCCTGGGGGGGGACAGGGTTCAATCAGCCCCAGCATTTT. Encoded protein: CAWGGTGFNQPQHF.

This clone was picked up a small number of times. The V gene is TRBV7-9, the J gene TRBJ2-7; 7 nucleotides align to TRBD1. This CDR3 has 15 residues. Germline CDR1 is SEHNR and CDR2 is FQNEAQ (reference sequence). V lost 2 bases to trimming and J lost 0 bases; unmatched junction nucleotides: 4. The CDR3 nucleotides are TGTGCCAGCAGCTTAAGAGGACAGGACTCCTACGAGCAGTACTTC. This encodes CASSLRGQDSYEQYF.

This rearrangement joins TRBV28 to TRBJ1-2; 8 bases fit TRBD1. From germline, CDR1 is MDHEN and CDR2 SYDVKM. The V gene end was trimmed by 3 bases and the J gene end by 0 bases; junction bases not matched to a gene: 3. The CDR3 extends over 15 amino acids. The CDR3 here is CASSFPTGANYGYTF. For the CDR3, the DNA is TGTGCCAGCAGTTTCCCGACAGGGGCTAACTATGGCTACACCTTC.

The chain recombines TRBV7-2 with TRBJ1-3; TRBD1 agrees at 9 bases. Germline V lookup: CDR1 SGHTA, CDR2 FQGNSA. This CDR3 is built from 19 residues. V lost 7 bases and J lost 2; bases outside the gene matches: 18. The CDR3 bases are TGTGCCAGCAACCAACGTCCCGGGACAGGGTCAGCGACTGGAAACACCATATATTTT. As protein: CASNQRPGTGSATGNTIYF.

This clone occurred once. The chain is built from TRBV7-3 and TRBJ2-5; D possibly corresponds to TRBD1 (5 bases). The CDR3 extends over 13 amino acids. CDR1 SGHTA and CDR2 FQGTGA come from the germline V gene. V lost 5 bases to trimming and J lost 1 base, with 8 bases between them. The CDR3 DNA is TGTGCCAGCAGCCCAGGGTCCCAAGAGACCCAGTACTTC. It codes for CASSPGSQETQYF. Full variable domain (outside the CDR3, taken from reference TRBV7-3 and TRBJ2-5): GAGVSQTPSNKVTEKGKYVELRCDPISGHTALYWYRQSLGQGPEFLIYFQGTGAADDSGLPNDRFFAVRPEGSVSTLKIQRTERGDSAVYLCASSPGSQETQYFGPGTRLLVL.

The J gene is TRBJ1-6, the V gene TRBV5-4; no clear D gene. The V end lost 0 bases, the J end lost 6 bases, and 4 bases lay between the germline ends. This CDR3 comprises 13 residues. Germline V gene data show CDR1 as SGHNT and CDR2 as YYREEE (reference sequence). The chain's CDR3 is CASSLEFNSPLHF. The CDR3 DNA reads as TGTGCCAGCAGCTTGGAATTTAATTCACCCCTCCACTTT.

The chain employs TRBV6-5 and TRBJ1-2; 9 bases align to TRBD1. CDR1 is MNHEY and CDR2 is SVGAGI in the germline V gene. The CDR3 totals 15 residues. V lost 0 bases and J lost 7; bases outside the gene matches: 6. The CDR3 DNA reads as TGTGCCAGCAGTTACTCGGGACAGGGCTCCGCTGGCTACACCTTC. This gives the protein CASSYSGQGSAGYTF.

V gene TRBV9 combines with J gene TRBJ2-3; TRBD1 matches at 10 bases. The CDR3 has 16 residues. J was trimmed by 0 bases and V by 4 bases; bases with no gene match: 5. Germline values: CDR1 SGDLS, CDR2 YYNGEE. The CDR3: CASSRRQGASTDTQYF. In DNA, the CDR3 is TGTGCCAGCAGCCGAAGACAGGGGGCAAGCACAGATACGCAGTATTTT.

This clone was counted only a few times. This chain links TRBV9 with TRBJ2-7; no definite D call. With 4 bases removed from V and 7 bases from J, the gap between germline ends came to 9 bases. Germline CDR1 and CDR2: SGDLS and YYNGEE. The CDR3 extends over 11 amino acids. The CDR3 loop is CASSLLWEQYF. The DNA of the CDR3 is TGTGCCAGCAGCCTACTATGGGAGCAGTACTTC.

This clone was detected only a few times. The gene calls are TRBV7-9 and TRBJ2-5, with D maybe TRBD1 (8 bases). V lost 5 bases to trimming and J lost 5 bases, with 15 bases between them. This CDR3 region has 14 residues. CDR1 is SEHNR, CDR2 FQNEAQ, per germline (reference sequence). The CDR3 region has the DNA TGTGCCAGCAGCGTAGACAGGGGAGGGGAGACCCAGTACTTC. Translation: CASSVDRGGETQYF.

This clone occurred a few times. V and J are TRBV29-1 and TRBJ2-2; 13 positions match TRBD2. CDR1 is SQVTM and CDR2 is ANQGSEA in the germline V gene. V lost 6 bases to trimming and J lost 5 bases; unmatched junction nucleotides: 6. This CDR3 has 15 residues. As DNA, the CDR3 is TGCAGCGTCCCTCAACTAGCGGGGGGGACCGGGGAGCTGTTTTTT. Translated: CSVPQLAGGTGELFF.

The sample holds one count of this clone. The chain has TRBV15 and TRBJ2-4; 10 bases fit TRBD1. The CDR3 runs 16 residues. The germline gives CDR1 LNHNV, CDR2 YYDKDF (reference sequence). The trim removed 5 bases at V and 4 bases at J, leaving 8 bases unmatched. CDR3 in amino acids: CATSGTDRGKKNIQYF. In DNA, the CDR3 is TGTGCCACCAGCGGTACGGACAGGGGGAAGAAAAACATTCAGTACTTC.

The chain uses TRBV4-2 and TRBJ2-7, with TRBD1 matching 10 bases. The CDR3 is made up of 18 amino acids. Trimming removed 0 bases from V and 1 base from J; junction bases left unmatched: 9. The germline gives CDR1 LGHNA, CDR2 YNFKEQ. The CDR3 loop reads CASSQDRKRTGGSYEQYF. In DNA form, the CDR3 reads TGTGCCAGCAGCCAAGATAGGAAGAGGACAGGGGGATCCTACGAGCAGTACTTC.

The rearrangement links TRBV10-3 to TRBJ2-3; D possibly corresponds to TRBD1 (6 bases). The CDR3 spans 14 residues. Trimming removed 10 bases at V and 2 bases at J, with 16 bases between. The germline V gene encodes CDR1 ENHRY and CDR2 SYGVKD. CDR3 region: CATLYAGDTDTQYF. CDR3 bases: TGTGCCACCCTATACGCAGGGGACACAGATACGCAGTATTTT.

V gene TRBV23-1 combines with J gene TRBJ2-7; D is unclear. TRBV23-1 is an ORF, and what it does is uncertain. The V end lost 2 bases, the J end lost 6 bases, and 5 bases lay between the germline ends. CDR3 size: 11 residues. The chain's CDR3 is CASSQGGEQYF. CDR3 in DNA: TGCGCCAGCAGTCAAGGCGGCGAGCAGTACTTC.

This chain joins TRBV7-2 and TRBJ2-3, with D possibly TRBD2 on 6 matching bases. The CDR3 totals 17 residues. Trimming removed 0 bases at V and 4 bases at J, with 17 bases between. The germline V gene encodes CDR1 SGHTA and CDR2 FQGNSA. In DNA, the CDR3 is TGTGCCAGCAGCTTAGCGGGGAGCGGGTTAGGCGCAGATACGCAGTATTTT. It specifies CASSLAGSGLGADTQYF. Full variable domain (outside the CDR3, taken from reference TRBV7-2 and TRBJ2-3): GAGVSQSPSNKVTEKGKDVELRCDPISGHTALYWYRQSLGQGLEFLIYFQGNSAPDKSGLPSDRFSAERTGGSVSTLTIQRTQQEDSAVYLCASSLAGSGLGADTQYFGPGTRLTVL.

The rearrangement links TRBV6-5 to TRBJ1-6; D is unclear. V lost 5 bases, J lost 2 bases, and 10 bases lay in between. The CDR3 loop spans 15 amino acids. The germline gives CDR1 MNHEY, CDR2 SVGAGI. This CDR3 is CASSLGGPYNSPLHF. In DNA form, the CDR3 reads TGTGCCAGCAGTCTCGGCGGACCCTATAATTCACCCCTCCACTTT.

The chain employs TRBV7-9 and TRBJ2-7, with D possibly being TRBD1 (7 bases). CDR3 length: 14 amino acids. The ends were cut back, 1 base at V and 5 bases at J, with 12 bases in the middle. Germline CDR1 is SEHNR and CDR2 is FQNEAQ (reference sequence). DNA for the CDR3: TGTGCCAGCAGCTTAGGGCGGGACAGCCACGAGCAGTACTTC. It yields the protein CASSLGRDSHEQYF.